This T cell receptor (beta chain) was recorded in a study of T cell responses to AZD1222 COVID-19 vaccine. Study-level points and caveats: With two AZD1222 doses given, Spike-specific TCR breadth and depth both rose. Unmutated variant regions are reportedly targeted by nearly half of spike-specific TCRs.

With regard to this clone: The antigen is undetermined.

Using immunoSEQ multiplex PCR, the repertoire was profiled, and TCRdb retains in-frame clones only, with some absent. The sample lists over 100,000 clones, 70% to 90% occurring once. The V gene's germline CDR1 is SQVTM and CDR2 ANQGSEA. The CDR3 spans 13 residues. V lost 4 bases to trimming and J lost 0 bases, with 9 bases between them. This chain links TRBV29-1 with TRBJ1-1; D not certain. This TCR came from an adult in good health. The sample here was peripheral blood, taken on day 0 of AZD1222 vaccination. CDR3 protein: CSVVSRMNTEAFF. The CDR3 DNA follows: TGCAGCGTTGTCAGCCGGATGAACACTGAAGCTTTCTTT. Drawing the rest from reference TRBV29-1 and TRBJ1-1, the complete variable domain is SAVISQKPSRDICQRGTSLTIQCQVDSQVTMMFWYRQQPGQSLTLIATANQGSEATYESGFVIDKFPISRPNLTFSTLTVSNMSPEDSSIYLCSVVSRMNTEAFFGQGTRLTVV.